This T cell receptor beta chain is drawn from a study of blood T cell repertoires in COVID-19 (dated by TCRdb to about 2020). In the study overall: The collaborator samples originated in the United States, Italy and Spain and spanned the acute and convalescent phases of COVID-19. The material from the prospective study consisted of cDNA or gDNA derived from T cells, B-cell-depleted T cells, or PBMCs. The dataset comprised deeply sampled blood TCRbeta repertoires from subjects exposed to, actively infected with, or recovered from COVID-19. The repertoires were released in a freely available public database intended as a resource for research on the immune response to SARS-CoV-2. Samples were obtained from the ongoing ImmuneRACE study (first 160 participants) and from over a thousand subjects provided by 6 global collaborators. A de-identified subject ID, COVID-19 status, age in years and sex were almost always included in the sample metadata. Where available, HLA class I and class II types were taken from metadata supplied by the sample provider and were not determined by assay-based typing.

In the case of this clone: It has no known antigen specificity. Base quality data are lacking; no much larger clone is found one base away.

TCRbeta CDR3 regions were amplified from genomic DNA using the immunoSEQ Assay, a bias-controlled multiplex PCR. In the authors' own workflow: Nucleated cell counts per sample were estimated from amplification of reference gene primers within the assay. Sequence reads were collapsed and filtered to measure the absolute abundance of every unique TCRbeta CDR3 rearrangement. Productive Simpson clonality was computed per sample as the square root of Simpson's diversity index over productive rearrangements. In TCRdb, the immuneACCESS table is reduced to in-frame sequences with V and J assigned. These tables do not hold every clone; where another copy was compared, an unresolved V gene accounts for under half, and the others remain unexplained. V, J and clone size reflect that table, while D and trimming were determined from the DNA. A total of about 310,000 clones appear in this sample, approximately 90% of them only once. Of the sample, around 9% falls within the top ten clones.

What the study reported, not specific to this receptor: The amount of clinical and demographic metadata varied by source and participant and was provided uncurated.

Clipping removes 5 bases from V and 6 bases from J, with 6 as the unmatched junction base count. Spanning cysteine to phenylalanine, the CDR3 consists of 14 amino acids. Left in the record is the CDR3 DNA by itself, 42 bases read in frame from the first base. The germline V gene yields MNHEY for CDR1 and SVGAGI for CDR2. Participants in the prospective study were aged roughly 18 to 100 years, lived in 20 to 25 United States geographic areas, and enrolled through a virtual design. Cohort assignment in the prospective study relied on participant-reported clinical history from a screening survey and a study questionnaire. For ImmuneRACE Cohort 3, a participant was defined as recovered based on two consecutive negative NP/OP PCR tests, clearance by a healthcare professional, or resolution of symptoms. Mobile phlebotomists in the prospective study collected whole blood, serum and a nasopharyngeal or oropharyngeal swab from every participant. Over an approximately 2-month period, participants in the prospective study had the option of providing additional blood draws and questionnaires. Before DNA extraction, blood samples from the prospective study were shipped at room temperature or frozen.

The receptor's source is a woman aged 18-29 years who had recovered from COVID-19. Sequenced material: PBMCs or T cells enriched from blood (not recorded which). Recombination joined TRBV6-5 with TRBJ2-7, and 11 junctional nucleotides match TRBD1. The CDR3 corresponds to CASSKGTGGGEQYF. The DNA sequence is as follows: TGTGCCAGCAGTAAGGGGACAGGGGGAGGCGAGCAGTACTTC.